Following are 14 T cell receptor beta chains from one sample sequenced in a study of T cells in women clearing cervical HPV infection. Produced via immunoSEQ multiplex PCR; TCRdb's table is partial and in-frame only. This repertoire includes about 30,000 clones. Sample: blood buffy coat. These receptors originate from a woman aged 18 to 75 with a cervical HPV16 infection that either progressed to CIN3+ or cleared (not recorded which).

As concerns this clone: The CDR3 end lies 3 residues beyond the end of the read and is filled in from the germline J gene. The V gene is TRBV2, the J gene TRBJ2-2; D gene uncertain. The CDR3 length is 13 residues. Trimming removed 5 bases from V and 6 bases from J, with 10 bases in between. The germline CDR1 and CDR2 sequences are SNHLY and FYNNEI. The CDR3 reads CASSQERAGELFF. The part of the CDR3 DNA that was read is TGTGCCAGCAGTCAGGAACGAGCCGGGGAG.

In the case of this clone: With the read ending 3 residues before the CDR3 end, the germline J gene is used to fill in that end. This rearrangement joins TRBV19 to TRBJ2-4; 7 nucleotides match TRBD1. Germline V CDR1 and CDR2: LNHDA, SQIVND (reference sequence). V lost 5 bases to trimming and J lost 4 bases; unmatched junction nucleotides: 14. The CDR3 totals 17 residues. The DNA read from the CDR3 is TGTGCCAGTAGTTTCACAGGGGCCGGACTCCTAAAAAACATT. Protein: CASSFTGAGLLKNI. The full CDR3 reads CASSFTGAGLLKNIQYF.

The CDR3 sequence is CASSSQPRGYEQYF. The sequenced CDR3 bases are TGTGCCAGCAGCTCCCAGCCTAGGGGGTACGAG. V and J are TRBV28 and TRBJ2-7, with D tentatively TRBD1 (6 bases). The DNA ends 3 residues before the CDR3 does, and the rest of the CDR3 is filled in from the germline J gene. From germline, CDR1 is MDHEN and CDR2 SYDVKM. Trimming cost V 6 bases and J 4 bases, with 16 bases left between them. This CDR3 comprises 14 residues.

CDR3 amino acids: CASSENRQGRTEAFF. The CDR3 bases that were read are TGTGCCAGTAGTGAAAACCGACAGGGGAGGACTGAA. The genes are TRBV19 and TRBJ1-1; TRBD1 agrees at 8 bases. The read halts 3 residues ahead of the CDR3 end, with the missing end drawn from the germline J gene. CDR3 length equals 15 residues. Trimming cost V 5 bases and J 5 bases; bases outside gene matches: 10. The germline CDR1 and CDR2 sequences are LNHDA and SQIVND (reference sequence).

About this clone itself: The read halts 3 residues ahead of the CDR3 end, with the missing end drawn from the germline J gene. The chain joins TRBV28 to TRBJ2-3, with D possibly being TRBD2 (6 bases). The V gene's germline CDR1 is MDHEN and CDR2 SYDVKM. The CDR3 has 15 residues. Trimming shortened V by 5 bases and J by 1 base, and 13 bases separated the two germline ends. The CDR3 reads CASSPRGGGTDTQYF. The sequenced part of the CDR3 DNA is TGTGCCAGCAGTCCACGGGGAGGTGGCACAGATACG.

Comment on this clone: The CDR3 goes on 3 residues after the read ends, and that part is filled in from the germline J gene. The chain is built from TRBV5-1 and TRBJ1-2; possible D gene TRBD1, 5 bases. The CDR3 loop spans 14 amino acids. Per the germline V gene, CDR1 is SGHRS and CDR2 is YFSETQ. Trimming pared 0 bases from V and 4 bases from J, leaving 10 bases between. CDR3 DNA (partial): TGCGCCAGCAGCTTGGCCACAGGTATCTATGGC. It codes for CASSLATGIYG. The complete CDR3 protein is CASSLATGIYGYTF.

For this clone: The CDR3 end lies 3 residues beyond the end of the read and is filled in from the germline J gene. The chain couples TRBV20-1 to TRBJ2-1, with 10 bases identical to TRBD2. Per the germline V gene, CDR1 is DFQATT and CDR2 is SNEGSKA (reference sequence). The V and J ends lost 1 base and 5 bases, in that order; junction bases with no gene match: 2. The CDR3 loop spans 14 amino acids. The chain's CDR3 is CSARGTSGNNEQFF. CDR3 bases read: TGCAGTGCTAGAGGGACTAGCGGAAACAATGAG.

A note on this clone: Read coverage stops 3 residues before the CDR3 terminus; the germline J gene supplies the remainder. This chain uses TRBV20-1 with TRBJ2-7, with a possible D match to TRBD2 (6 bases). The V end was cut by 0 bases, the J end by 3 bases, with 18 bases between. The CDR3 runs 16 residues. The V gene's germline CDR1 is DFQATT and CDR2 SNEGSKA (reference sequence). The CDR3: CSAREKGRDGGYEQYF. Partial CDR3 DNA: TGCAGTGCTAGAGAGAAGGGGCGGGACGGGGGCTACGAG.

Details on this clone: The CDR3 goes on 3 residues after the read ends, and that part is filled in from the germline J gene. The V gene is TRBV5-8, the J gene TRBJ2-5; TRBD1 matches at 7 bases. V trimming: 3 bases; J trimming: 3 bases; junction bases outside the gene matches: 5. CDR1 SGHTS and CDR2 YDEGEE come from the germline V gene. The CDR3 length is 14 residues. CDR3 protein: CASSSGQSKETQYF. CDR3 DNA, as far as it was read: TGTGCCAGCAGCTCGGGACAGTCTAAAGAGACC.

On this clone: The CDR3 end falls 3 residues outside the read, so it is completed with the germline J gene. V is TRBV12-5 and J is TRBJ2-1; TRBD2 agrees at 10 bases. Germline-derived CDR1 and CDR2 are LGHNT and FRNRAP. The CDR3 is made up of 17 amino acids. J lost 3 bases, V lost 7 bases, and 12 bases had no gene match. This CDR3 is CASATGVAGGHYNEQFF. The part of the CDR3 DNA that was read is TGTGCTAGTGCTACGGGAGTAGCGGGGGGCCACTACAATGAG.

As concerns this clone: The read falls 3 residues short of the CDR3 end, and the missing part is taken from the germline J gene. The chain uses TRBV5-1 and TRBJ2-7; no firm D call. The CDR3 totals 16 residues. CDR1 SGHRS and CDR2 YFSETQ come from the germline V gene. V was clipped by 2 bases and J by 2 bases, with 17 bases between them. Partial CDR3 DNA: TGCGCCAGCAGCTTCCTCAGTTCCCCAGGCACCTACGAG. It encodes CASSFLSSPGTYE. The whole CDR3 reads CASSFLSSPGTYEQYF.

Comments on this clone: The CDR3 goes on 3 residues after the read ends, and that part is filled in from the germline J gene. J is TRBJ1-1 and V is TRBV30; a weak D match, TRBD1 (5 bases). The V gene lost 0 bases and the J gene lost 4 bases, with 12 bases spanning the gap. The CDR3 length is 14 residues. Germline CDR1 GTSNPN, CDR2 SVGIG (reference sequence). The part of the CDR3 DNA that was read is TGTGCCTGGAGTGTATGGCAGACAGCCACTGAA. It is translated as CAWSVWQTATE. The full CDR3 is CAWSVWQTATEAFF.

For this clone: The CDR3 goes on 3 residues after the read ends, and that part is filled in from the germline J gene. The rearrangement uses TRBV7-9 and TRBJ2-2; no clear D gene. The CDR3 loop spans 15 amino acids. Germline CDR1 reads SEHNR; CDR2 reads FQNEAQ (reference sequence). V lost 4 bases and J 0 bases, leaving 9 bases between the germline ends. CDR3 DNA (partial): TGTGCCAGCAGCTCTACTATAACGAACACCGGGGAG. It encodes CASSSTITNTGE. The full CDR3 reads CASSSTITNTGELFF.

The CDR3 DNA, read in part, is TGTGCCAGCAGCTTACAAACAGGGCACGGAAACACC. Residues: CASSLQTGHGNT. The complete CDR3 sequence is CASSLQTGHGNTIYF. The chain couples TRBV7-2 to TRBJ1-3, with D possibly TRBD1 on 6 matching bases. Read coverage stops 3 residues before the CDR3 terminus; the germline J gene supplies the remainder. V lost 2 bases, J lost 4 bases, and 12 bases lay in between. Per the germline V gene, CDR1 is SGHTA and CDR2 is FQGNSA. The CDR3 spans 15 residues.